Sequencing of this T cell receptor (beta chain) was carried out in a study of CD8+ T cells in alopecia areata. cDNA reverse transcribed from extracted RNA served as the sequencing template. The assay was immunoSEQ multiplex PCR, and TCRdb's table has in-frame clones only and misses some. This sample carries around 140,000 clones, about 88% of them seen once, and the ten largest clones take around 13%. Concerning this clone itself: Additional DNA sequences in this sample encode the identical CDR3.

V was clipped by 0 bases and J by 2 bases, with 17 bases between them. This CDR3 is 18 amino acids long. The germline CDR1 and CDR2 sequences are LGHNA and YNFKEQ. Treatment reported: oral pan-JAK inhibitor, 5-10 mg twice daily. CD4+ and CD8+ T cells were sorted from PBMCs stained for CD3, CD4 and CD8. This receptor was obtained from a human donor with alopecia areata. V usage is TRBV4-2 and J usage is TRBJ2-1; a possible D gene is TRBD2 (5 bases). Sequencing used CD8+ T cells sorted from blood, obtained at week 4, from a patient treated with tofacitinib. The CDR3 region is CASSQDQLAGPPYNEQFF. As DNA, the CDR3 is TGTGCCAGCAGCCAAGATCAGCTGGCGGGTCCTCCCTACAATGAGCAGTTCTTC.